Below are 26 T cell receptor beta chains sequenced from a single sample in a study of blood T cell repertoires in COVID-19. The method was immunoSEQ multiplex PCR; TCRdb's version includes in-frame clones alone and lacks a portion of them. This sample has 60,000 to 75,000 clones, with 85% found just once. The sample taken for sequencing was peripheral blood. The receptors shown here come from a human donor in a cohort sampled during active COVID-19.

V usage is TRBV11-2 and J usage is TRBJ1-2; 7 bases map to TRBD1. The germline CDR1 and CDR2 sequences are SGHAT and FQNNGV. The CDR3 sequence is 15 residues long. Losses at the gene ends were 5 bases for V and 4 bases for J; bases not matched to a gene: 10. CDR3 in amino acids: CASSATGARGYGYTF. CDR3 in DNA: TGTGCCAGCAGCGCTACAGGGGCCCGGGGCTATGGCTACACCTTC.

The V gene is TRBV19, the J gene TRBJ2-7; 8 bases line up with TRBD1. CDR3 length equals 15 residues. The trim removed 4 bases at V and 3 bases at J, leaving 8 bases unmatched. The germline V gene has CDR1 LNHDA and CDR2 SQIVND (reference sequence). DNA for the CDR3: TGTGCCAGTAGTACGATGACAGGGGCCCGCTACGAGCAGTACTTC. Protein product: CASSTMTGARYEQYF. Full variable domain (rest looked up from reference TRBV19 and TRBJ2-7): DGGITQSPKYLFRKEGQNVTLSCEQNLNHDAMYWYRQDPGQGLRLIYYSQIVNDFQKGDIAEGYSVSREKKESFPLTVTSAQKNPTAFYLCASSTMTGARYEQYFGPGTRLTVT.

This rearrangement joins TRBV10-3 to TRBJ2-3; tentative D call: TRBD2 (6 bases). The CDR3 extends over 17 amino acids. Germline CDR1 and CDR2: ENHRY and SYGVKD. Trimming pared 10 bases from V and 2 bases from J, leaving 25 bases between. In DNA form, the CDR3 reads TGTGCCACCGCTGCCCCTCTTCGCGGGACCTACACAGATACGCAGTATTTT. Residues: CATAAPLRGTYTDTQYF.

This clone appeared a single time. The V call is TRBV3-1 (or the pseudogene TRBV3-2), the J call TRBJ2-5; D may be TRBD2 (5 bases). CDR1 LGHDT and CDR2 YNNKEL come from the germline V gene (reference sequence). The V end was cut by 4 bases, the J end by 9 bases, with 12 bases between. The CDR3 consists of 12 residues. CDR3 in amino acids: CASSRRPGAQYF. Written as DNA, the CDR3 is TGTGCCAGCAGCCGACGGCCCGGGGCCCAGTACTTC.

This clone was counted only a few times. The genes are TRBV3-1 (or the pseudogene TRBV3-2) and TRBJ1-1, with TRBD1 matching 7 bases. Unmatched junction bases numbered 5, after V lost 5 bases and J lost 2 bases. The CDR3 covers 14 residues. CDR1 and CDR2 from the germline V gene are LGHDT and YNNKEL (reference sequence). The CDR3 loop is CASSRGDRNTEAFF. The CDR3 DNA reads as TGTGCCAGCAGCAGGGGGGACAGAAACACTGAAGCTTTCTTT.

The chain combines TRBV12-3 or TRBV12-4 with TRBJ2-3; perhaps TRBD2 as D (7 bases). CDR3 length: 13 residues. V was trimmed by 6 bases and J by 2 bases, leaving 9 bases between them. CDR3 protein: CASRGGATDTQYF. The CDR3 region has the DNA TGTGCCAGCAGAGGGGGGGCCACAGATACGCAGTATTTT.

V usage is TRBV18 and J usage is TRBJ2-2; 8 bases match TRBD2. The CDR3 length is 14 residues. J was trimmed by 7 bases and V by 1 base; bases with no gene match: 2. Germline values: CDR1 KGHSH, CDR2 LQKENI. In DNA, the CDR3 is TGTGCCAGCTCACCACTAGCGGGGATCGGGGAGCTGTTTTTT. It is translated as CASSPLAGIGELFF.

The V call is TRBV20-1, the J call TRBJ2-2; D gene ambiguous. This CDR3 has 13 residues. Germline assignment: CDR1 DFQATT and CDR2 SNEGSKA (reference sequence). The germline V and J ends were trimmed by 3 bases and 1 base, with 6 bases remaining between them. CDR3: CSASPRNTGELFF. CDR3 sequence (DNA): TGCAGTGCTAGTCCTCGGAACACCGGGGAGCTGTTTTTT.

This clone has only one observation. The chain carries TRBV7-2 and TRBJ2-7, with 9 positions matching TRBD2. J was trimmed by 1 base and V by 1 base; bases with no gene match: 8. The CDR3 consists of 17 residues. Germline loops: CDR1 SGHTA, CDR2 FQGNSA. The CDR3 reads CASSLVGRGGTSYEQYF. DNA for the CDR3: TGTGCCAGCAGCTTAGTCGGGCGGGGGGGAACTTCCTACGAGCAGTACTTC.

The V gene is TRBV29-1, the J gene TRBJ2-2; perhaps TRBD2 as D (6 bases). Trimming removed 3 bases at V and 1 base at J, with 6 bases between. The CDR3 runs 13 residues. Germline V gene lookup returns CDR1 SQVTM and CDR2 ANQGSEA. The CDR3 bases are TGCAGCGTTGACGGGGGGAACACCGGGGAGCTGTTTTTT. Its translation is CSVDGGNTGELFF.

The chain links TRBV19 to TRBJ1-1, with TRBD1 identical over 8 bases. In germline, CDR1 is LNHDA, CDR2 SQIVND (reference sequence). J lost 1 base, V lost 6 bases, and 4 bases had no gene match. The CDR3 consists of 14 residues. This CDR3 is CASRAGTGNTEAFF. The CDR3 nucleotides read TGTGCCAGTAGGGCCGGGACAGGGAACACTGAAGCTTTCTTT.

This chain connects TRBV5-1 to TRBJ2-1, with TRBD2 matching 8 bases. Germline CDR1 is SGHRS and CDR2 is YFSETQ. V shed 7 bases and J 4 bases; nucleotides not matched to a gene: 7. CDR3 size: 14 residues. This chain's CDR3 is CASRSAGGYNEQFF. DNA of the CDR3: TGCGCCAGCCGTTCGGCGGGGGGATACAATGAGCAGTTCTTC.

The chain carries TRBV20-1 and TRBJ2-1, with 10 bases identical to TRBD2. From germline, CDR1 is DFQATT and CDR2 SNEGSKA (reference sequence). The CDR3 contains 15 residues. With V trimmed by 3 bases and J by 2 bases, 4 bases remained unmatched. CDR3 bases: TGCAGTGCTAGTGGGCTAGCGGGGGCCTACAATGAGCAGTTCTTC. It encodes CSASGLAGAYNEQFF.

V and J are TRBV6-1 and TRBJ1-2, with D maybe TRBD1 (5 bases). CDR1 is MNHNS and CDR2 is SASEGT in the germline V gene. Trimming cost V 3 bases and J 4 bases, with 12 bases left between them. The CDR3 is made up of 14 amino acids. CDR3 in amino acids: CASSDRGVVYGYTF. Written as DNA, the CDR3 is TGTGCCAGCAGTGATCGGGGGGTGGTCTATGGCTACACCTTC.

This sequence joins TRBV9 and TRBJ2-5; D might be TRBD2 (6 bases). Germline CDR1 is SGDLS and CDR2 is YYNGEE. V lost 0 bases, J lost 4 bases, and 13 bases lay in between. The CDR3 loop spans 15 amino acids. The CDR3 spells CASSVGGAPTETQYF. In nucleotides, the CDR3 is TGTGCCAGCAGCGTAGGCGGGGCGCCGACAGAGACCCAGTACTTC. Full variable domain (remainder filled in from reference TRBV9 and TRBJ2-5): DSGVTQTPKHLITATGQRVTLRCSPRSGDLSVYWYQQSLDQGLQFLIQYYNGEERAKGNILERFSAQQFPDLHSELNLSSLELGDSALYFCASSVGGAPTETQYFGPGTRLLVL.

This rearrangement joins TRBV27 to TRBJ1-1, with 7 nucleotides matching TRBD1. This CDR3 contains 12 residues. Trimming removed 6 bases from V and 8 bases from J; junction bases left unmatched: 6. Germline V gene lookup returns CDR1 MNHEY and CDR2 SMNVEV (reference sequence). The CDR3 sequence is CASSSVGQEAFF. The CDR3 DNA reads TGTGCCAGCAGCTCCGTGGGACAGGAAGCTTTCTTT.

This clone was seen a handful of times. This chain uses TRBV27 with TRBJ1-2, with D maybe TRBD1 (5 bases). Per germline, CDR1 MNHEY and CDR2 SMNVEV (reference sequence). The V end was cut by 2 bases, the J end by 5 bases, with 9 bases between. The CDR3 loop spans 13 amino acids. CDR3 in DNA: TGTGCCAGCAGTTTACAGGGAGGATATGGCTACACCTTC. Protein sequence: CASSLQGGYGYTF.

This chain joins TRBV5-1 and TRBJ2-7; D may be TRBD1 (5 bases). Deletions cut 0 bases from V and 0 bases from J, with 13 bases between. The CDR3 length is 16 residues. CDR1 and CDR2 (germline): SGHRS, YFSETQ. The CDR3 DNA sequence: TGCGCCAGCAGCTTGGCCTGGGGCAGTAGCTCCTACGAGCAGTACTTC. It translates to CASSLAWGSSSYEQYF.

The V call is TRBV19, the J call TRBJ2-3; no clear D gene. The CDR3 consists of 10 residues. V was cut by 10 bases and J by 6 bases, with 8 bases left in between. Germline V gene data show CDR1 as LNHDA and CDR2 as SQIVND (reference sequence). The CDR3 bases are TGTGCCACCCTGGGCGATACGCAGTATTTT. As protein: CATLGDTQYF.

This clone was seen just once. The V and J genes are TRBV12-3 or TRBV12-4 and TRBJ2-1, with a possible D match to TRBD1 (5 bases). The V end was cut by 9 bases, the J end by 7 bases, with 13 bases between. There are 12 residues in the CDR3. The CDR3 coding sequence is TGTGCCAGTCAGGGCCGATCGAATGAGCAGTTCTTC. Translating gives CASQGRSNEQFF.

J is TRBJ2-7 and V is TRBV11-2, with D maybe TRBD2 (6 bases). V was pared by 5 bases and J by 3 bases, with 17 bases between. The germline CDR1 and CDR2 sequences are SGHAT and FQNNGV. The CDR3 has 15 residues. This CDR3 reads CASSPGNLGGYEQYF. CDR3 DNA: TGTGCCAGCAGCCCTGGAAATTTGGGGGGCTACGAGCAGTACTTC.

DNA of the CDR3: TGTGCCAGCAGAGAAACAGGGGTGAGCACTGAAGCTTTCTTT. Its translation is CASRETGVSTEAFF. The chain joins TRBV25-1 to TRBJ1-1; 7 positions agree with TRBD1. The CDR3 runs to 14 residues. Trimming cost V 6 bases and J 4 bases; bases outside gene matches: 8. Germline V lookup: CDR1 MGHDK, CDR2 SYGVNS.

This rearrangement joins TRBV10-3 to TRBJ2-5; D possibly corresponds to TRBD1 (6 bases). Germline loops: CDR1 ENHRY, CDR2 SYGVKD. V was trimmed by 6 bases and J by 5 bases, leaving 13 bases between them. The CDR3 runs 13 residues. CDR3 bases: TGTGCCATCAGAGAACAGGGCGGCGAGACCCAGTACTTC. Translating gives CAIREQGGETQYF.

This rearrangement joins TRBV6-5 to TRBJ1-4; possible D gene TRBD1, 6 bases. The CDR3 has 15 amino acids. V was clipped by 4 bases and J by 3 bases, with 12 bases between them. The V gene's germline CDR1 is MNHEY and CDR2 SVGAGI. The CDR3 loop reads CASSLGGTANEKLFF. DNA for the CDR3: TGTGCCAGCAGTTTAGGGGGTACGGCTAATGAAAAACTGTTTTTT.

This chain connects TRBV7-8 to TRBJ2-2; 7 bases line up with TRBD2. CDR3 length: 17 residues. J gave up 5 bases and V 4 bases, and 13 bases lay outside the gene matches. Germline CDR1 reads SGHVS; CDR2 reads FQNEAQ. The CDR3 DNA follows: TGTGCCAGCAGCTCCCCCACTCGACTAGCCAGTACCGGGGAGCTGTTTTTT. Translating it yields CASSSPTRLASTGELFF.

The rearrangement uses TRBV7-2 and TRBJ2-5, with TRBD1 matching 9 bases. This CDR3 spans 13 amino acids. J lost 5 bases, V lost 7 bases, and 5 bases had no gene match. Germline V gene lookup returns CDR1 SGHTA and CDR2 FQGNSA. As DNA, the CDR3 is TGTGCCAGCACCACAGGGGGCTATGAGACCCAGTACTTC. This translates into CASTTGGYETQYF.